A single sample gave rise to the 29 T cell receptor beta chains below, sequenced in a study of T-cell memory formation after mild COVID-19. In TCRdb, the 5' RACE reads were re-called with MiXCR into one record per CDR3 protein. The table includes roughly 510,000 distinct CDR3 sequences, roughly 17% detected once. Sequencing used PBMCs or a T cell subset sorted from them (not recorded which). Source of these receptors: an adult woman who had mild COVID-19 (a few samples of this study predate the infection). Cell type and time point are not known.

This clonotype has a handful of counts. The rearrangement links TRBV7-2 to TRBJ2-7; TRBD1 matches at 8 bases. Germline values: CDR1 SGHTA, CDR2 FQGNSA. V lost 4 bases, J lost 3 bases, and 2 bases stayed unmatched. The CDR3 length is 13 residues. The CDR3: CASSSDRGYEQYF. Written as DNA, the CDR3 is TGTGCCAGCAGCTCAGACAGGGGCTACGAGCAGTACTTC.

The gene calls are TRBV7-9 and TRBJ1-5, with a possible D match to TRBD1 (5 bases). V was cut by 1 base and J by 7 bases, with 17 bases left in between. Germline assignment: CDR1 SEHNR and CDR2 FQNEAQ (reference sequence). This CDR3 comprises 16 residues. CDR3 DNA: TGTGCCAGCAGCTTAGGGGACGGCCCAGTTGGGCAGCCCCAGCATTTT. Translation gives CASSLGDGPVGQPQHF.

This sequence joins TRBV9 and TRBJ1-2; no clear D gene. V was cut by 0 bases and J by 8 bases, with 14 bases left in between. The CDR3 covers 14 residues. The germline V gene encodes CDR1 SGDLS and CDR2 YYNGEE. The CDR3 coding sequence is TGTGCCAGCAGCGTAGATCACAGTCGGGGAGGCTACACCTTC. As protein: CASSVDHSRGGYTF.

This clonotype was seen a few times. The J gene is TRBJ2-1, the V gene TRBV5-1, with 9 bases fitting TRBD2. CDR3 size: 15 residues. Germline loops: CDR1 SGHRS, CDR2 YFSETQ. Losses at the gene ends were 3 bases for V and 7 bases for J; bases not matched to a gene: 8. The CDR3 DNA reads TGCGCCAGCAGCTCGGGAGGGACTAGCATGAATGAGCAGTTCTTC. Translating it yields CASSSGGTSMNEQFF.

The gene calls are TRBV7-3 and TRBJ2-1; D is possibly TRBD1 or TRBD2 (6 bases each). Trimming cost V 2 bases and J 9 bases, with 23 bases left between them. The germline V gene has CDR1 SGHTA and CDR2 FQGTGA. The CDR3 has 17 residues. The chain's CDR3 is CASSLLSASTGGGEQFF. In DNA form, the CDR3 reads TGTGCCAGCAGCTTATTGAGCGCGAGTACAGGAGGGGGTGAGCAGTTCTTC.

This clonotype has just a few counts. The chain couples TRBV7-9 to TRBJ2-7; D perhaps matches TRBD1 (6 bases). The length of the CDR3 is 17 residues. Germline V lookup: CDR1 SEHNR, CDR2 FQNEAQ (reference sequence). V lost 0 bases and J 4 bases, leaving 19 bases between the germline ends. The CDR3 DNA sequence: TGTGCCAGCAGCTTAGCGTGGGGACCAGGGGCCTCTTACGAGCAGTACTTC. Protein: CASSLAWGPGASYEQYF.

This clonotype was observed a few times. The chain combines TRBV6-5 with TRBJ2-3; 7 bases agree with TRBD2. Germline loops: CDR1 MNHEY, CDR2 SVGAGI. This CDR3 has 13 amino acids. V lost 8 bases, J lost 7 bases, and 9 bases stayed unmatched. The CDR3 DNA reads as TGTGCCAGCGCTCCGGGAGGCGAATATACGCAGTATTTT. Its translation: CASAPGGEYTQYF.

This chain uses TRBV7-8 with TRBJ1-6, with 7 bases identical to TRBD1. V was clipped by 3 bases and J by 7 bases; unmatched bases: 6. The germline V gene encodes CDR1 SGHVS and CDR2 FQNEAQ. The CDR3 consists of 15 residues. This CDR3 reads CASSFLWDSNSPLHF. The CDR3 DNA reads as TGTGCCAGCAGCTTTCTGTGGGACAGCAATTCACCCCTCCACTTT.

This clonotype was detected a few times. V and J are TRBV4-1 and TRBJ2-1, with 8 bases matching TRBD1. Germline V gives CDR1 MGHRA, CDR2 YSYEKL. V was pared by 0 bases and J by 2 bases, with 0 bases of the junction left unmatched. The CDR3 extends over 15 amino acids. CDR3 residues: CASSQEQGAYNEQFF. The CDR3 DNA reads as TGCGCCAGCAGCCAAGAACAGGGGGCCTACAATGAGCAGTTCTTC.

The V call is TRBV24-1, the J call TRBJ1-5; 8 bases line up with TRBD1. The CDR3 sequence is 19 residues long. The germline CDR1 and CDR2 sequences are KGHDR and SFDVKD. V lost 5 bases and J lost 6; bases outside the gene matches: 20. Here the CDR3 DNA reads TGTGCCACCAGTGTACCCCCCGGGGGACAGGTGGGATCCAGTCAGCCCCAGCATTTT. Protein sequence: CATSVPPGGQVGSSQPQHF.

The chain uses TRBV28 and TRBJ1-2; D unresolved. The CDR3 covers 12 residues. Germline-derived CDR1 and CDR2 are MDHEN and SYDVKM. V lost 6 bases to trimming and J lost 4 bases, with 9 bases between them. CDR3 DNA: TGTGCCAGCAGCCTCCAGAGCTATGGCTACACCTTC. It codes for CASSLQSYGYTF.

The sample holds one count of this clonotype. The J gene is TRBJ2-2, the V gene TRBV13; the D gene is possibly TRBD1 (5 bases). Germline V gene lookup returns CDR1 PRHDT and CDR2 FYEKMQ (reference sequence). The CDR3 spans 18 residues. The V end lost 5 bases, the J end lost 3 bases, and 22 bases lay between the germline ends. In DNA form, the CDR3 reads TGTGCCAGCAGCCTATCGTGGTATTCGGACACCTACACCGGGGAGCTGTTTTTT. Amino acids: CASSLSWYSDTYTGELFF. Together with reference TRBV13 and TRBJ2-2, the CDR3 gives the full variable domain: AAGVIQSPRHLIKEKRETATLKCYPIPRHDTVYWYQQGPGQDPQFLISFYEKMQSDKGSIPDRFSAQQFSDYHSELNMSSLELGDSALYFCASSLSWYSDTYTGELFFGEGSRLTVL.

This clonotype was counted between two and nine times. The J gene is TRBJ2-1, the V gene TRBV24-1; TRBD2 aligns across 7 bases. Germline assignment: CDR1 KGHDR and CDR2 SFDVKD. J was trimmed by 3 bases and V by 1 base; bases with no gene match: 2. CDR3 length: 15 residues. This chain's CDR3 is CATSDFPGGYNEQFF. CDR3 bases: TGTGCCACCAGTGATTTTCCGGGGGGCTACAATGAGCAGTTCTTC.

The rearrangement uses TRBV4-1 and TRBJ2-6; D call uncertain. Looked up from germline, CDR1 is MGHRA and CDR2 is YSYEKL. V gave up 8 bases and J gave up 0 bases, with 17 bases separating them. The CDR3 extends over 17 amino acids. The CDR3 coding sequence is TGCGCCAGCTCCTTATCGTCGGTGGTCTCTGGGGCCAACGTCCTGACTTTC. This sequence encodes CASSLSSVVSGANVLTF.

This chain links TRBV12-3 or TRBV12-4 with TRBJ1-1; 8 bases are a match to TRBD1. This CDR3 region has 15 residues. After removal of 4 bases from V and 4 bases from J, the junction contained 8 bases not matched to a gene. CDR3 sequence: CASSYDRGRSTEAFF. CDR3 DNA: TGTGCCAGCAGTTACGACAGGGGTAGGAGCACTGAAGCTTTCTTT.

In this sample, this clonotype turned up many times. V gene TRBV7-9 combines with J gene TRBJ1-2, with D uncertain. Germline CDR1 and CDR2: SEHNR and FQNEAQ (reference sequence). Trimming removed 1 base at V and 3 bases at J, with 9 bases between. The CDR3 length is 14 residues. The CDR3 here is CASSLDGSHYGYTF. CDR3 nucleotide sequence: TGTGCCAGCAGCTTAGACGGGAGTCACTATGGCTACACCTTC. Drawing the rest from reference TRBV7-9 and TRBJ1-2, the complete variable domain is DTGVSQNPRHKITKRGQNVTFRCDPISEHNRLYWYRQTLGQGPEFLTYFQNEAQLEKSRLLSDRFSAERPKGSFSTLEIQRTEQGDSAMYLCASSLDGSHYGYTFGSGTRLTVV.

The chain recombines TRBV3-1 with TRBJ2-3, with 8 bases lining up with TRBD2. After removal of 1 base from V and 6 bases from J, the junction contained 9 bases not matched to a gene. CDR1 is LGHDT, CDR2 YNNKEL, per germline (reference sequence). The CDR3 length is 16 residues. CDR3 residues: CASSQGSSGGEDTQYF. In DNA, the CDR3 is TGTGCCAGCAGCCAAGGATCCAGCGGGGGAGAGGATACGCAGTATTTT.

The genes are TRBV24-1 and TRBJ2-7; D may be TRBD2 (5 bases). The CDR3 totals 15 residues. CDR1 KGHDR and CDR2 SFDVKD come from the germline V gene. V was cut by 6 bases and J by 0 bases, with 14 bases left in between. Here the CDR3 DNA reads TGTGCCACCAGTCGTCCGACGGGGTCCTCCTACGAGCAGTACTTC. Protein sequence: CATSRPTGSSYEQYF.

The sample holds a few counts of this clonotype. The chain recombines TRBV19 with TRBJ2-6; TRBD2 is a possible D gene (6 bases). The V gene's germline CDR1 is LNHDA and CDR2 SQIVND (reference sequence). V lost 7 bases to trimming and J lost 0 bases, with 16 bases between them. This CDR3 has 17 residues. The CDR3 protein is CASTEGGYHSGANVLTF. CDR3 coding DNA: TGTGCCAGTACGGAGGGAGGTTACCACTCTGGGGCCAACGTCCTGACTTTC.

The genes are TRBV15 and TRBJ2-7, with D unclear. The CDR3 has 14 residues. Germline CDR1 LNHNV, CDR2 YYDKDF (reference sequence). Trimming cost V 5 bases and J 3 bases, with 14 bases left between them. This CDR3 is CATSRAKGNYEQYF. The CDR3 region has the DNA TGTGCCACCAGCCGGGCAAAGGGAAACTACGAGCAGTACTTC.

CDR3 residues: CASRRQGGAYNEQFF. The CDR3 nucleotides are TGTGCCAGCAGAAGACAGGGGGGGGCCTACAATGAGCAGTTCTTC. J is TRBJ2-1 and V is TRBV6-2 or TRBV6-3; 9 bases agree with TRBD1. V trimming: 6 bases; J trimming: 2 bases; junction bases outside the gene matches: 5. This CDR3 has 15 amino acids. From germline, CDR1 is MNHEY and CDR2 SVGEGT.

The chain couples TRBV7-9 to TRBJ1-1, with D uncertain. V was cut by 2 bases and J by 0 bases, with 13 bases left in between. In germline, CDR1 is SEHNR, CDR2 FQNEAQ (reference sequence). The CDR3 loop spans 16 amino acids. The CDR3 reads CASSLSDYLMNTEAFF. The CDR3 DNA reads TGTGCCAGCAGCTTATCTGACTACCTAATGAACACTGAAGCTTTCTTT.

The V call is TRBV7-2, the J call TRBJ2-6, with D possibly being TRBD2 (6 bases). V lost 4 bases to trimming and J lost 3 bases, with 10 bases between them. The CDR3 is made up of 15 amino acids. Per germline, CDR1 SGHTA and CDR2 FQGNSA. CDR3 in amino acids: CASSSAGSGANVLTF. For the CDR3, the DNA is TGTGCCAGCAGCTCCGCGGGGAGTGGGGCCAACGTCCTGACTTTC. Looking up the rest from reference TRBV7-2 and TRBJ2-6 gives the full variable domain: GAGVSQSPSNKVTEKGKDVELRCDPISGHTALYWYRQSLGQGLEFLIYFQGNSAPDKSGLPSDRFSAERTGGSVSTLTIQRTQQEDSAVYLCASSSAGSGANVLTFGAGSRLTVL.

This clonotype was counted a few times. The rearrangement uses TRBV24-1 and TRBJ2-7, with 7 nucleotides matching TRBD1. Trimming at V came to 5 bases and at J to 7 bases, leaving 1 base not matched to a gene. Germline V gene lookup returns CDR1 KGHDR and CDR2 SFDVKD. This CDR3 region has 11 residues. This CDR3 is CATSARGEQYF. The CDR3 coding sequence is TGTGCCACCAGTGCCAGGGGGGAGCAGTACTTC.

The CDR3 region has the DNA TGTGCCAGCAGTTTATGGGCAGGGGGCGTTCAGCCCCAGCATTTT. It yields the protein CASSLWAGGVQPQHF. The rearrangement uses TRBV12-3 or TRBV12-4 and TRBJ1-5; 8 bases match TRBD1. The length of the CDR3 is 15 residues. Trimming took 2 bases from V and 6 from J; bases not matched to a gene: 6.

A few counts support this clonotype. This rearrangement joins TRBV5-1 to TRBJ1-1, with a tentative D call TRBD1 (5 bases). The CDR3 spans 14 residues. Trimming cost V 5 bases and J 5 bases, with 16 bases left between them. Germline CDR1 reads SGHRS; CDR2 reads YFSETQ. The CDR3 region is CASRDGHFVTEAFF. As DNA, the CDR3 is TGCGCCAGCAGAGACGGACATTTTGTAACTGAAGCTTTCTTT.

The chain couples TRBV5-1 to TRBJ2-7; D remains ambiguous. V shed 4 bases and J shed 4 bases, with 9 bases lying between them. The CDR3 extends over 12 amino acids. Germline lookup yields CDR1 SGHRS and CDR2 YFSETQ. CDR3 sequence (DNA): TGCGCCAGCAGCACAGCTGGGTACGAGCAGTACTTC. Translation: CASSTAGYEQYF.

This clonotype occurred a few times. The chain combines TRBV30 with TRBJ1-2; 8 bases are a match to TRBD1. Germline CDR1 and CDR2: GTSNPN and SVGIG (reference sequence). The CDR3 totals 12 residues. The V and J ends lost 1 base and 11 bases, in that order; junction bases with no gene match: 6. The CDR3: CAWSAWTGRYTF. For the CDR3, the DNA is TGTGCCTGGAGTGCCTGGACAGGGAGATACACCTTC.

The J gene is TRBJ2-7, the V gene TRBV2; possibly TRBD2 for D (5 bases). Germline V gene sequence: CDR1 SNHLY, CDR2 FYNNEI. V lost 6 bases to trimming and J lost 3 bases, with 12 bases between them. There are 13 residues in the CDR3. CDR3 sequence: CASSSGSYYEQYF. CDR3 sequence (DNA): TGTGCCAGCAGCTCGGGAAGCTACTACGAGCAGTACTTC.